These 15 T cell receptor beta chains originate from one sample sequenced in a study of T cell responses to AZD1222 COVID-19 vaccine. Libraries were prepared by immunoSEQ multiplex PCR; TCRdb keeps only in-frame clonotypes and omits some of them. The table includes 180,000 or so clones, around 89% detected once. The input for sequencing was peripheral blood, taken 28 days after the second AZD1222 dose. Receptors originate from an adult who received the AZD1222 COVID-19 vaccine.

Regarding this clone: Other nucleotide sequences in the sample specify the same CDR3. The V call is TRBV6-5, the J call TRBJ1-1; D is uncertain. The CDR3 is 11 residues long. Germline V gene sequence: CDR1 MNHEY, CDR2 SVGAGI. V lost 8 bases and J lost 0, with 4 bases in between. CDR3 sequence (DNA): TGTGCCAGCCGCGTGAACACTGAAGCTTTCTTT. Its protein is CASRVNTEAFF.

In its sample, this clone was seen once. V usage is TRBV6-4 and J usage is TRBJ2-3; maybe TRBD2 (5 bases). Looked up from germline, CDR1 is MRHNA and CDR2 is SNTAGT. Trimming took 5 bases from V and 0 from J, leaving 12 bases between them. The CDR3 has 15 residues. This CDR3 reads CASSTRGLSTDTQYF. CDR3 nucleotide sequence: TGTGCCAGCAGTACCAGAGGGTTAAGCACAGATACGCAGTATTTT.

This sequence joins TRBV18 and TRBJ2-3; 7 bases are a match to TRBD1. From germline, CDR1 is KGHSH and CDR2 LQKENI. Trimming at V came to 6 bases and at J to 2 bases, leaving 11 bases not matched to a gene. This CDR3 spans 16 amino acids. CDR3 sequence: CASSLRAGGLTDTQYF. The CDR3 region has the DNA TGTGCCAGCTCCCTCCGGGCAGGGGGTCTCACAGATACGCAGTATTTT.

CDR3 coding DNA: TGTGCCAGTAGTATGGATCCGGGATACCAGCCCCAGCATTTT. Its protein is CASSMDPGYQPQHF. The chain has TRBV19 and TRBJ1-5; D not resolved. Trimming stripped 3 bases from V and 7 bases from J, with 13 bases between. This CDR3 comprises 14 residues. Germline V gene lookup returns CDR1 LNHDA and CDR2 SQIVND (reference sequence).

This chain links TRBV5-4 with TRBJ1-1; 7 bases are shared with TRBD1. V lost 1 base, J lost 12 bases, and 9 bases stayed unmatched. Per germline, CDR1 SGHNT and CDR2 YYREEE (reference sequence). This CDR3 comprises 13 residues. CDR3 protein: CASSLRGGRFTFF. The CDR3, as DNA: TGTGCCAGCAGCTTGCGAGGGGGCCGTTTCACTTTCTTT.

DNA of the CDR3: TGTGCCAGCAGTTATGGGGGTGGTCACGGTGAGCAGTTCTTC. It yields the protein CASSYGGGHGEQFF. V gene TRBV6-5 combines with J gene TRBJ2-1; D is tentatively TRBD1 or TRBD2 (5 bases each). Germline CDR1 is MNHEY and CDR2 is SVGAGI. The CDR3 runs 14 residues. The V end lost 3 bases, the J end lost 9 bases, and 15 bases lay between the germline ends.

The chain recombines TRBV27 with TRBJ2-3, with 9 nucleotides matching TRBD1. Germline values: CDR1 MNHEY, CDR2 SMNVEV (reference sequence). J gave up 4 bases and V 7 bases, and 12 bases lay outside the gene matches. This CDR3 region has 16 residues. The CDR3 loop reads CASTCPRDRVSDTQYF. Here the CDR3 DNA reads TGTGCCAGCACATGTCCCCGGGACAGGGTGTCAGATACGCAGTATTTT.

The chain recombines TRBV30 with TRBJ2-7; the match to TRBD2 covers 8 bases. The CDR3 length is 13 residues. J lost 3 bases, V lost 5 bases, and 6 bases had no gene match. Germline V gives CDR1 GTSNPN, CDR2 SVGIG (reference sequence). Here the CDR3 DNA reads TGTGCCTGGGGGACTAGGGCGGGCTACGAGCAGTACTTC. Its translation is CAWGTRAGYEQYF. The full variable domain, in which reference TRBV30 and TRBJ2-7 provide the parts outside the CDR3, is SQTIHQWPATLVQPVGSPLSLECTVEGTSNPNLYWYRQAAGRGLQLLFYSVGIGQISSEVPQNLSASRPQDRQFILSSKKLLLSDSGFYLCAWGTRAGYEQYFGPGTRLTVT.

This chain connects TRBV27 to TRBJ2-7, with D possibly matching TRBD2 (5 bases). V shed 7 bases and J shed 6 bases, with 19 bases lying between them. The CDR3 has 14 amino acids. Germline V lookup: CDR1 MNHEY, CDR2 SMNVEV (reference sequence). CDR3 residues: CASNSLEGSREQYF. CDR3 DNA: TGTGCCAGCAACAGCCTTGAGGGTTCGCGCGAGCAGTACTTC.

The chain joins TRBV7-9 to TRBJ1-1, with a tentative D call TRBD1 (5 bases). V was trimmed by 3 bases and J by 1 base, leaving 6 bases between them. The germline CDR1 and CDR2 sequences are SEHNR and FQNEAQ (reference sequence). CDR3 size: 13 residues. The CDR3 DNA is TGTGCCAGCAGCTTCCAGGGGAACACTGAAGCTTTCTTT. It codes for CASSFQGNTEAFF.

The rearrangement uses TRBV29-1 and TRBJ2-3, with TRBD2 identical over 8 bases. Losses at the gene ends were 6 bases for V and 1 base for J; bases not matched to a gene: 12. The V gene's germline CDR1 is SQVTM and CDR2 ANQGSEA. The CDR3 is 16 residues long. The CDR3 region has the DNA TGCAGCGTCGACCTGAGCGGGAGTTCGGGCACAGATACGCAGTATTTT. This encodes CSVDLSGSSGTDTQYF.

The CDR3 nucleotides read TGTGCCAGCAGCAGAGGGACGACCTACGAGCAGTACTTC. It encodes CASSRGTTYEQYF. The chain carries TRBV9 and TRBJ2-7; either TRBD1 or TRBD2 may supply D (5 bases each). The V end lost 4 bases, the J end lost 2 bases, and 10 bases lay between the germline ends. The V gene's germline CDR1 is SGDLS and CDR2 YYNGEE. This CDR3 is built from 13 residues.

The CDR3 region has the DNA TGTGCCAGCAGCAGTTCCGGGACAGGGGGTAATCAGCCCCAGCATTTT. It specifies CASSSSGTGGNQPQHF. The chain is built from TRBV7-9 and TRBJ1-5; 11 bases fit TRBD1. J gave up 4 bases and V 5 bases, and 7 bases lay outside the gene matches. The CDR3 is 16 amino acids. Looked up from germline, CDR1 is SEHNR and CDR2 is FQNEAQ (reference sequence). The variable domain in full, completed from reference TRBV7-9 and TRBJ1-5, reads DTGVSQNPRHKITKRGQNVTFRCDPISEHNRLYWYRQTLGQGPEFLTYFQNEAQLEKSRLLSDRFSAERPKGSFSTLEIQRTEQGDSAMYLCASSSSGTGGNQPQHFGDGTRLSIL.

The rearrangement links TRBV6-4 to TRBJ2-6, with 7 bases identical to TRBD1. CDR1 and CDR2 (germline): MRHNA, SNTAGT. Germline trimming cut 5 bases from V and 4 bases from J; bases unmatched to any gene: 11. CDR3 length equals 17 residues. As DNA, the CDR3 is TGTGCCAGCAGTTCGGGATCAACAGGGGCCGGGGCCAACGTCCTGACTTTC. Its translation is CASSSGSTGAGANVLTF.

This clone was counted a few times. This chain joins TRBV18 and TRBJ2-5, with TRBD2 matching over 12 bases. The CDR3 has 15 residues. The germline V gene has CDR1 KGHSH and CDR2 LQKENI. The junction had 6 bases not matched to a gene; V was cut back by 6 bases and J by 4 bases. CDR3 protein: CASSPLAGGAETQYF. DNA of the CDR3: TGTGCCAGCTCCCCCCTAGCGGGAGGGGCAGAGACCCAGTACTTC.